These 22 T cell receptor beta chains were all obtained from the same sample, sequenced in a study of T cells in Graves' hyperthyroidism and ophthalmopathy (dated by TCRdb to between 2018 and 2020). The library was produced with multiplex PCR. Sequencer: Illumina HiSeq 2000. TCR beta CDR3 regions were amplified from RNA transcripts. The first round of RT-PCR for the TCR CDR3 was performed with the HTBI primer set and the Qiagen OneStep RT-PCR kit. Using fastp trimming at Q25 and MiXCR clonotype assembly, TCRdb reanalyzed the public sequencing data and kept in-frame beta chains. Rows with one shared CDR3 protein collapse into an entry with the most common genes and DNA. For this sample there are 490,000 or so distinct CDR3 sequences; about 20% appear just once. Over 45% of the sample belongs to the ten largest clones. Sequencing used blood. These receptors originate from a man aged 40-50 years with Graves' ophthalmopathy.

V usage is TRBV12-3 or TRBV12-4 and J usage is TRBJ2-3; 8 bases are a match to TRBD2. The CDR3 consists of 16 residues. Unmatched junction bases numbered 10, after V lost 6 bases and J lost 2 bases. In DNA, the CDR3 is TGTGCCAGCAGCCAATGGATAGCGGGGCCCACAGATACGCAGTATTTT. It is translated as CASSQWIAGPTDTQYF.

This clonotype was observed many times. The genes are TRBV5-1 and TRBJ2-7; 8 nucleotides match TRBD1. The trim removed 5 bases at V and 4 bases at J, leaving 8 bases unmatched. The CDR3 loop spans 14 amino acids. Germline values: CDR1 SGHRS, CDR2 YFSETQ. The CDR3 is CASRPGQEGYEQYF. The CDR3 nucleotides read TGCGCCAGCAGGCCGGGACAGGAGGGGTACGAGCAGTACTTC.

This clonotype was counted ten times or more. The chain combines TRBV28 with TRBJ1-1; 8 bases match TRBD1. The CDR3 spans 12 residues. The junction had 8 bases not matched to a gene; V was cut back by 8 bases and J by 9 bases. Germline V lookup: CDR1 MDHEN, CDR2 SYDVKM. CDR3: CASGPTGVKAFF. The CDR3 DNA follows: TGTGCCAGCGGACCGACAGGGGTGAAAGCTTTCTTT.

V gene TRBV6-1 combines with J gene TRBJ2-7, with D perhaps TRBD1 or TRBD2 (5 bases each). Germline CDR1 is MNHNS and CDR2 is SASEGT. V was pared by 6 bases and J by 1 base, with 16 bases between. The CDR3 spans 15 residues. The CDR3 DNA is TGTGCCAGCAGGGGGACGTCGGGGCAATCCTACGAGCAGTACTTC. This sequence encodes CASRGTSGQSYEQYF.

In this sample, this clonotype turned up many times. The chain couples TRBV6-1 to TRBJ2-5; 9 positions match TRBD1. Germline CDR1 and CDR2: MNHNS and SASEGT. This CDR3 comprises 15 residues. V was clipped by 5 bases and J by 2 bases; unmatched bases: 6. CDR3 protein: CASSYRGQGQETQYF. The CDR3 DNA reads TGTGCCAGCAGTTACAGGGGACAGGGACAAGAGACCCAGTACTTC.

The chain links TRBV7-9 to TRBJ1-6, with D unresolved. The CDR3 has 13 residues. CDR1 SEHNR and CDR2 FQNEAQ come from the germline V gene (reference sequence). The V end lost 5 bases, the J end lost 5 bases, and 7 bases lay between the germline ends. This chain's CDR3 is CASSRINNSPLHF. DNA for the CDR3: TGTGCCAGCAGCCGGATTAATAATTCACCCCTCCACTTT.

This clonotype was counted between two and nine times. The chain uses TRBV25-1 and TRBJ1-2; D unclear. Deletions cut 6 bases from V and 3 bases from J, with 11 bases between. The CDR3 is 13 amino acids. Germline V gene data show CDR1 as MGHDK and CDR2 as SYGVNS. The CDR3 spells CASSRRRDYGYTF. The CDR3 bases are TGTGCCAGCAGCAGGCGTAGGGACTATGGCTACACCTTC.

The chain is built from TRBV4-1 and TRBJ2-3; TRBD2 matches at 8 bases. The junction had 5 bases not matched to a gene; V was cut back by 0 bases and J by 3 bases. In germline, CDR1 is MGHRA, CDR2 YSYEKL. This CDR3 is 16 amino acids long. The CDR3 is CASSQDRASGTDTQYF. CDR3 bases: TGCGCCAGCAGCCAAGATCGCGCTAGCGGGACAGATACGCAGTATTTT.

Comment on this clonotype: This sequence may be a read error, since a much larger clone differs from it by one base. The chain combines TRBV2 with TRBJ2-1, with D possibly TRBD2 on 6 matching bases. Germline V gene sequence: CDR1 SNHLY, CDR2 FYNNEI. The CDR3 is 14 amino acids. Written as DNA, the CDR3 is TGTGCCAGCGGTGAAATTCGGGGGAGAGGTGAGCAGTTCTTC. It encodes CASGEIRGRGEQFF.

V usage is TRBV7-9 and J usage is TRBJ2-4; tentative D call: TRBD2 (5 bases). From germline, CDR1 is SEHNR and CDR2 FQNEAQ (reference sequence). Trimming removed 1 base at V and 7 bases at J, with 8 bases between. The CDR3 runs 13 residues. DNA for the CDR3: TGTGCCAGCAGCTTAGGGGAGAGGAACATTCAGTACTTC. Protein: CASSLGERNIQYF. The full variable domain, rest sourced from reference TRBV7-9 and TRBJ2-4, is DTGVSQNPRHKITKRGQNVTFRCDPISEHNRLYWYRQTLGQGPEFLTYFQNEAQLEKSRLLSDRFSAERPKGSFSTLEIQRTEQGDSAMYLCASSLGERNIQYFGAGTRLSVL.

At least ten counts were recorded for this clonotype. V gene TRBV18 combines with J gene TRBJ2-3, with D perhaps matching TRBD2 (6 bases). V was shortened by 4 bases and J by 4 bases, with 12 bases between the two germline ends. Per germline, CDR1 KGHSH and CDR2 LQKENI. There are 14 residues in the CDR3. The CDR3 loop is CASSRPTGADTQYF. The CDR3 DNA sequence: TGTGCCAGCTCACGCCCGACGGGGGCAGATACGCAGTATTTT.

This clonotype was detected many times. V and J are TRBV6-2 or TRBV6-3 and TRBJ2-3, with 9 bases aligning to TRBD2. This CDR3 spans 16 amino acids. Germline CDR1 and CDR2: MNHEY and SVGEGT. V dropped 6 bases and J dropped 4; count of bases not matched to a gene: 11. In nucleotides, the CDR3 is TGTGCCAGCAGCTGGAGTAGCGGGGGACACTCAGATACGCAGTATTTT. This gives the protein CASSWSSGGHSDTQYF.

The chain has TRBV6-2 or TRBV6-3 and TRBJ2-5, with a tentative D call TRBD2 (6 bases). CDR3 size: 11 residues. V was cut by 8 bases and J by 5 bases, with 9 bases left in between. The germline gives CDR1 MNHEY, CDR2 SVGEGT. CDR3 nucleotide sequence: TGTGCCAGCGGGGGGTTGGAGACCCAGTACTTC. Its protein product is CASGGLETQYF.

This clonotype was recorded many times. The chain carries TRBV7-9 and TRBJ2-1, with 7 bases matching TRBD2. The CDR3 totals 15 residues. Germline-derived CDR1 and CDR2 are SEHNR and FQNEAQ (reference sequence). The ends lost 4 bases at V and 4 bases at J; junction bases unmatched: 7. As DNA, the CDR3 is TGTGCCAGCAGCTACTCCGGGACTACTTACAATGAGCAGTTCTTC. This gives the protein CASSYSGTTYNEQFF.

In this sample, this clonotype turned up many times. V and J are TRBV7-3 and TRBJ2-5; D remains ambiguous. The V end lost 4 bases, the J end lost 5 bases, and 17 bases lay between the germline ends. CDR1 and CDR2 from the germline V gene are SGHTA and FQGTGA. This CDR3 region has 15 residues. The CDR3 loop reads CASSWGGRFGETQYF. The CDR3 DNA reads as TGTGCCAGCAGCTGGGGTGGTCGGTTTGGCGAGACCCAGTACTTC.

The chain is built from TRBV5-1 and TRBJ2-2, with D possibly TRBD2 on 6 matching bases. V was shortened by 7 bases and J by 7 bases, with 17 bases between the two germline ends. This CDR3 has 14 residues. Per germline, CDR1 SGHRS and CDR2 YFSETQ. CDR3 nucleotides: TGCGCCAGCGGGGGACTCCCCGGAGACGGGGAGCTGTTTTTT. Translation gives CASGGLPGDGELFF.

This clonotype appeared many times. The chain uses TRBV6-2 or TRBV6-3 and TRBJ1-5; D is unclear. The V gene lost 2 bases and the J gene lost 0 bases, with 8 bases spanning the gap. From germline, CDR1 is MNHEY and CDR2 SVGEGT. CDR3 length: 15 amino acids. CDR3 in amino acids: CASSYGKYSNQPQHF. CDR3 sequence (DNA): TGTGCCAGCAGTTACGGGAAGTATAGCAATCAGCCCCAGCATTTT.

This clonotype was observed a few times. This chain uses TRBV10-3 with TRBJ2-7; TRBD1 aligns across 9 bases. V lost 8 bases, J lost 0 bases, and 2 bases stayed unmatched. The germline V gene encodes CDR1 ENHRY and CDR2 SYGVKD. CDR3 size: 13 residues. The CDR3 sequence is CAIAGQGSYEQYF. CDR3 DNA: TGTGCCATCGCGGGACAGGGCTCCTACGAGCAGTACTTC.

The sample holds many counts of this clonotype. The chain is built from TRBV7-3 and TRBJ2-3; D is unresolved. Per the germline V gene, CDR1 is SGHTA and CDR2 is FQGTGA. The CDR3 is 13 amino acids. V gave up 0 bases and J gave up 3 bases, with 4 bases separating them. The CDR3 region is CASSLTPTDTQYF. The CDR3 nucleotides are TGTGCCAGCAGCTTAACACCGACAGATACGCAGTATTTT.

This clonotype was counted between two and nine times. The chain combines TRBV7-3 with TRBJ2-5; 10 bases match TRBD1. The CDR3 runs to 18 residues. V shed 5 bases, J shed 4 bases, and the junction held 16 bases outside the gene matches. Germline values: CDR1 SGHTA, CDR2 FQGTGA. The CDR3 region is CASSHLDRGRQVRETQYF. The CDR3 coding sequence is TGTGCCAGCAGCCACCTCGACAGGGGGCGCCAAGTTCGAGAGACCCAGTACTTC.

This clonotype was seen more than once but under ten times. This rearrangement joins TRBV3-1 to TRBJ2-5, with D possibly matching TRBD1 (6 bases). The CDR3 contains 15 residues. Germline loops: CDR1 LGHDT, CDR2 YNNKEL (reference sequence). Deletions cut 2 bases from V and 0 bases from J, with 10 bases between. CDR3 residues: CASSQTGWYQETQYF. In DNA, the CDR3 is TGTGCCAGCAGCCAAACAGGGTGGTACCAAGAGACCCAGTACTTC.

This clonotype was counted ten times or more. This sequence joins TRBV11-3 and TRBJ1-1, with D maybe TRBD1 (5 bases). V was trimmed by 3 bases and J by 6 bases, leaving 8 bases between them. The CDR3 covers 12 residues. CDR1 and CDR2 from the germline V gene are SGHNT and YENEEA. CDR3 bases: TGTGCCAGCAGCTTGGGCAGGGCTGAAGCTTTCTTT. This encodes CASSLGRAEAFF.